This T cell receptor beta chain is from a study of T cells in Graves' hyperthyroidism and ophthalmopathy. Regarding the study as a whole: Median prediction lead before ophthalmopathy onset was 6.5 months with the model. Stable hyperthyroidism was separated from ophthalmopathy by a model based on 13 V-J features.

Template material for amplifying TCR beta CDR3 regions consisted of RNA transcripts. The HTBI set primed first-round TCR CDR3 RT-PCR. TCRdb re-called the multiplex PCR reads with MiXCR, one entry per CDR3 protein. Of 700,000 or so distinct CDR3 sequences listed, over 15% are singletons. Details on this clonotype: Its antigen is not known.

The ends were cut back, 7 bases at V and 0 bases at J, with 7 bases in the middle. The germline V gene encodes CDR1 MNHNS and CDR2 SASEGT. This CDR3 is built from 13 residues. Orbital computed tomography, thyroid ultrasound, serum thyroxine and TRAb, and clinical symptoms together informed the diagnoses. Sequenced material: blood. This TCR came from a man aged 18 to 30 with Graves' hyperthyroidism. The chain recombines TRBV6-1 with TRBJ1-5; D uncertain. The CDR3 DNA sequence: TGTGCCAGCAACTCAGGTAGCAATCAGCCCCAGCATTTT. Translated: CASNSGSNQPQHF.